Presented here are 7 T cell receptor beta chains from one specimen sequenced in a study of blood T cells in healthy people across ages. Alongside a J-beta primer mix, a sample-barcoded 5' primer served in a second PCR lasting about 7 to 12 cycles. TCRdb used MiXCR to reprocess the 5' RACE reads, holding one entry per CDR3 protein. There are approximately 1.5 million distinct CDR3 sequences in the sample; approximately 43% occur only once, and 4% lies in the top ten. Sequenced: blood. The origin of the receptors is a young woman in good health.

In its sample, this clonotype was seen a few times. The chain couples TRBV20-1 to TRBJ2-4, with 9 bases aligning to TRBD2. The DNA end lines up better with TRBJ2-7; the J call may be wrong. Germline CDR1 and CDR2: DFQATT and SNEGSKA (reference sequence). The CDR3 has 16 amino acids. Here the CDR3 DNA reads TGCAGTGCTCAACGACTGGAGGGACTAGCAGGAGACGAGCAGTACTTC. It encodes CSAQRLEGLAGDEQYF.

To note about this clonotype: An end of the junction does not agree with germline; a read error may underlie this. The chain recombines TRBV5-1 with TRBJ2-1; 13 bases map to TRBD2. TRBJ2-7 explains the end of the DNA better; the J call may be wrong. Germline CDR1 is SGHRS and CDR2 is YFSETQ. CDR3 length: 16 residues. For the CDR3, the DNA is TGCGCCAGCAGTTTGGGACTAGCGGGAACCCTCAATGAGCAGTACTTC. The encoded protein is CASSLGLAGTLNEQYF.

The rearrangement uses TRBV4-1 and TRBJ2-3, with D tentatively TRBD2 (5 bases). The CDR3 has 13 amino acids. Germline V lookup: CDR1 MGHRA, CDR2 YSYEKL. V lost 5 bases and J lost 4, with 10 bases in between. The CDR3 DNA reads as TGCGCCAGCAGCACACTAGAGGCAGATACGCAGTATTTT. It specifies CASSTLEADTQYF.

This clonotype was seen a few times. The gene calls are TRBV28 and TRBJ2-5; the D call may be TRBD1 or TRBD2 (6 bases each). V was clipped by 5 bases and J by 6 bases, with 22 bases between them. Germline CDR1 MDHEN, CDR2 SYDVKM. The CDR3 contains 16 residues. CDR3 sequence reads: CASSRALGGKRQTQYF. In DNA, the CDR3 is TGTGCCAGCAGTCGCGCGTTGGGGGGCAAGAGACAGACCCAGTACTTC.

The J gene is TRBJ2-1, the V gene TRBV5-1; possible D gene TRBD2, 5 bases. Per germline, CDR1 SGHRS and CDR2 YFSETQ. This CDR3 is built from 13 residues. The V and J ends lost 7 bases and 4 bases respectively, with 12 bases between them. The CDR3 loop is CASANGGYNEQFF. In DNA, the CDR3 is TGCGCCAGCGCTAACGGCGGGTACAATGAGCAGTTCTTC.

This clonotype came up once. The chain carries TRBV18 and TRBJ1-2; D is unclear. The germline V gene has CDR1 KGHSH and CDR2 LQKENI. Trimming took 3 bases from V and 5 from J, leaving 7 bases between them. The CDR3 covers 12 residues. CDR3 sequence reads: CASSPESYGYTF. The CDR3 DNA reads as TGTGCCAGCTCACCGGAAAGTTATGGCTACACCTTC.

The V gene is TRBV24-1, the J gene TRBJ2-3, with 9 bases matching TRBD1. The germline V gene has CDR1 KGHDR and CDR2 SFDVKD. This CDR3 has 14 amino acids. J gave up 5 bases and V 9 bases, and 8 bases lay outside the gene matches. The CDR3 DNA is TGTGCCACCCAGCTGGGACAGGGAGGAGATACGCAGTATTTT. Protein product: CATQLGQGGDTQYF.